This T cell receptor (beta chain) derives from a study of cytotoxic CD8 clonotypes in ibrutinib-treated CLL. Background on the study: IGHV unmutated 17 to 18; relapsed/refractory 10 to 11; treatment-naive approximately 16. Averaging across samples gave roughly 260,000 productive templates and roughly 87,000 productive rearrangements. Study observations and caveats: At ibrutinib response, clonality increased, and at progression it declined back toward baseline.

Generated by immunoSEQ multiplex PCR, the TCRdb table keeps only in-frame clones and is missing some. Of a few hundred thousand clones detected, approximately 80% appear once; the ten largest clones hold roughly 7%. Concerning this clone: Its antigen is unknown.

The receptor's source is a human donor with chronic lymphocytic leukemia. The input for sequencing was PBMCs, taken before ibrutinib treatment.

The CDR3 here is CASSLAETTWQFF. As DNA, the CDR3 is TGTGCCAGCAGCCTAGCAGAGACTACCTGGCAGTTCTTC. The J gene is TRBJ2-1, the V gene TRBV11-2; possibly TRBD2 for D (5 bases). The V gene's germline CDR1 is SGHAT and CDR2 FQNNGV. Trimming took off 5 bases at V and 12 bases at J, with 17 bases between the two ends. The length of the CDR3 is 13 residues. The full variable domain, in which reference TRBV11-2 and TRBJ2-1 provide the parts outside the CDR3, is EAGVAQSPRYKIIEKRQSVAFWCNPISGHATLYWYQQILGQGPKLLIQFQNNGVVDDSQLPKDRFSAERLKGVDSTLKIQPAKLEDSAVYLCASSLAETTWQFFGPGTRLTVL.